These T cell receptor beta chains were read from a single sample in a study of cytomegalovirus exposure and HLA in healthy donors. Method: immunoSEQ multiplex PCR; TCRdb's copy keeps in-frame clones and lacks some. The sample carries about 190,000 clones, under 85% recorded once. The sample comprised PBMCs. The receptors shown here come from a woman under 30 in good health and CMV-seronegative. The CDR3 runs from the conserved cysteine through the conserved F or W. The D gene is left open where the match is weak. Only part of the rows carry a size: once, few, many, or a class if the clone is expanded.

D gene,clone size,V gene,J gene,CDR3 DNA,CDR3 protein
.,.,TRBV4-3,TRBJ2-6,TGCGCCAGCAGCCAAGATCGCAGGGTGGACGGGGCCAACGTCCTGACTTTC,CASSQDRRVDGANVLTF
.,few,TRBV5-6,TRBJ2-6,TGTGCCAGCAGCGCCACAGGCTCTGGGGCCAACGTCCTGACTTTC,CASSATGSGANVLTF
TRBD2,.,TRBV5-1,TRBJ2-7,TGCGCCAGCAGCTTGGCCGCGGGAGCGAACGAGCAGTACTTC,CASSLAAGANEQYF
TRBD1,.,TRBV23-1,TRBJ2-1,TGCGCCAGCTGGACACAGGGGGAGGAGTTCTTC,CASWTQGEEFF
TRBD1,.,TRBV5-1,TRBJ1-1,TGCGCCAGCAGGGGGGTTAAGGACAGGGGGCGGACTGAAGCTTTCTTT,CASRGVKDRGRTEAFF
TRBD2,.,TRBV5-1,TRBJ2-1,TGCGCCAGTCTTCCTGGGAGGGCAGGTGGGAATGAGCAGTTCTTC,CASLPGRAGGNEQFF
TRBD1,.,TRBV27,TRBJ1-5,TGTGCCAGCAGTTCCCTCACGGGACAGGGTTGGGCGATGAGTCAGCCCCAGCATTTT,CASSSLTGQGWAMSQPQHF
TRBD2,few,TRBV6-1,TRBJ2-1,TGTGCCAGCAGTGACCCGGGACTAAGGAACTACAATGAGCAGTTCTTC,CASSDPGLRNYNEQFF
.,.,TRBV18,TRBJ2-1,TGTGCCAGCTCACACTCCTTCACAAGGAGCTCCTACAATGAGCAGTTCTTC,CASSHSFTRSSYNEQFF
.,.,TRBV5-1,TRBJ2-5,TGCGCCAGCAGCTTGGCTCCAGGGAAGGTTAAAGAGACCCAGTACTTC,CASSLAPGKVKETQYF
TRBD2,.,TRBV7-3,TRBJ2-2,TGTGCCAGCAGCCGGGGACTAGCGGAAACCGGGGAGCTGTTTTTT,CASSRGLAETGELFF
TRBD1,.,TRBV5-4,TRBJ1-4,TGTGCCAGCAGCCCGGACAGGGGGGATGAAAAACTGTTTTTT,CASSPDRGDEKLFF
.,.,TRBV6-6,TRBJ1-2,TGTGCCTCAGCTGACACCGACAGTTCTAACTATGGCTACACCTTC,CASADTDSSNYGYTF
TRBD1,.,TRBV9,TRBJ2-7,TGTGCCAGCAGTCCGACAGGGCTCTCCTACGAGCAGTACTTC,CASSPTGLSYEQYF
TRBD1,once,TRBV15,TRBJ2-7,TGTGCCACCAGCTACCGGACAGGGGGGGAGCAGTACTTC,CATSYRTGGEQYF
TRBD1,.,TRBV19,TRBJ1-5,TGTGCCAGTAGTACTCGGCCGGGACAGGGGAATCAGCCCCAGCATTTT,CASSTRPGQGNQPQHF
.,.,TRBV28,TRBJ2-7,TGTGCCAGCAGTCTCCTCCACCGGTCCTACGAGCAGTACTTC,CASSLLHRSYEQYF
TRBD1,.,TRBV6-1,TRBJ1-2,TGTGCCAGCAGTCAGACAGGACAGGGCCATGGCTACACCTTC,CASSQTGQGHGYTF
TRBD2,once,TRBV28,TRBJ2-7,TGTGCCAGCAGAATCGGGACTAGCTACGAGCAGTACTTC,CASRIGTSYEQYF
.,.,TRBV27,TRBJ2-5,TGTGCCAGCAGTTTATCGACAGCCCTAGGAGAGACCCAGTACTTC,CASSLSTALGETQYF
TRBD1,once,TRBV27,TRBJ1-1,TGTGCCAGCAGTTTAGGCCAGGGGGGCACTGAAGCTTTCTTT,CASSLGQGGTEAFF
TRBD2,.,TRBV30,TRBJ2-3,TGTGCCTGGAGTGTGACTAGCGGTAACACAGATACGCAGTATTTT,CAWSVTSGNTDTQYF
TRBD1,few,TRBV6-6,TRBJ1-4,TGTGCCAGCGGACAAGACAGGGCAAGGGAAAAACTGTTTTTT,CASGQDRAREKLFF
.,.,TRBV25-1,TRBJ2-7,TGTGCCAGCGGAGGGACGGGGCAGTACTTC,CASGGTGQYF
TRBD1,.,TRBV19,TRBJ1-2,TGTGCCAGTAGCCAAACCGGGACAGGGGGTGGCTACACCTTC,CASSQTGTGGGYTF
TRBD1,.,TRBV6-1,TRBJ2-3,TGTGCCAGCAGTGAGGACAGGGACGCGTCAGATACGCAGTATTTT,CASSEDRDASDTQYF
TRBD2,.,TRBV27,TRBJ2-5,TGTGCCAGCAGTTTAACCGGGACTAGCAGAGAGACCCAGTACTTC,CASSLTGTSRETQYF
.,.,TRBV15,TRBJ2-5,TGTGCCACCAGCAGAGAACCGGACCAAGAGACCCAGTACTTC,CATSREPDQETQYF
TRBD1,.,TRBV19,TRBJ1-2,TGTGCCAGTAGCCCCACGGACAGGGGGCGCGCTGGCTACACCTTC,CASSPTDRGRAGYTF
TRBD2,.,TRBV14,TRBJ2-7,TGTGCCAGCAGCCAAGATGGAGCTAGCGGGGGGGTGCGGCCCTACGAGCAGTACTTC,CASSQDGASGGVRPYEQYF
TRBD1,.,TRBV13,TRBJ2-7,TGTGCCAGCAGCCGGATGGGGACAGGGTCTCGCGAGCAGTACTTC,CASSRMGTGSREQYF
TRBD1,.,TRBV6-1,TRBJ1-5,TGTGCCTCAGGGGGGCAACATAGCAATCAGCCCCAGCATTTT,CASGGQHSNQPQHF
.,.,TRBV9,TRBJ2-2,TGTGCCAGCAGCCCCCTCCCCACCGGGGAGCTGTTTTTT,CASSPLPTGELFF
TRBD1,.,TRBV4-1,TRBJ1-6,TGCGCCAGCAGCCAAACACAGGGGAGGTCCTATAATTCACCCCTCCACTTT,CASSQTQGRSYNSPLHF
TRBD2,.,TRBV30,TRBJ2-3,TGTGCCTGGAGCACGAGCGGGATGACAGATACGCAGTATTTT,CAWSTSGMTDTQYF
TRBD1,once,TRBV9,TRBJ2-5,TGTGCCAGCAGCACCCGGGACAGGGAGTTGGAGACCCAGTACTTC,CASSTRDRELETQYF
.,.,TRBV9,TRBJ1-6,TGTGCCAGCAGCACTGGCTCCTATAATTCACCCCTCCACTTT,CASSTGSYNSPLHF
.,.,TRBV11-2,TRBJ2-5,TGTGCCAGCAGCTTAGTTCAGGGCCTCCAAGAGACCCAGTACTTC,CASSLVQGLQETQYF
.,.,TRBV29-1,TRBJ1-1,TGCAGCGTCTCTTCGGGGTATGGCACTGAAGCTTTCTTT,CSVSSGYGTEAFF
.,.,TRBV7-9,TRBJ1-2,TGTGCCAGCAGCTTGGGGGACACCAACTATGGCTACACCTTC,CASSLGDTNYGYTF